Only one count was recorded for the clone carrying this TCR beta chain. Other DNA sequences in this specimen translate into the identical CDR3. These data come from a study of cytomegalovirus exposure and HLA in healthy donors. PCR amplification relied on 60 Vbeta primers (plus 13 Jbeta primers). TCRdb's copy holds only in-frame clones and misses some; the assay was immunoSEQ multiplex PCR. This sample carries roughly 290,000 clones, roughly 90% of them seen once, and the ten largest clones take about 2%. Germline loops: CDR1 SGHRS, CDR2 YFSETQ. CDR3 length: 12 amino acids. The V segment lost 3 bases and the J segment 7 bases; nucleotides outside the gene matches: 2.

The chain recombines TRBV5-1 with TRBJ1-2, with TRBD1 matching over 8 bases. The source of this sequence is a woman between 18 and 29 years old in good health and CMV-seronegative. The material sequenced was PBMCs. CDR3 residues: CASSWTGPGYTF. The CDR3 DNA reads TGCGCCAGCAGCTGGACAGGGCCTGGCTACACCTTC.